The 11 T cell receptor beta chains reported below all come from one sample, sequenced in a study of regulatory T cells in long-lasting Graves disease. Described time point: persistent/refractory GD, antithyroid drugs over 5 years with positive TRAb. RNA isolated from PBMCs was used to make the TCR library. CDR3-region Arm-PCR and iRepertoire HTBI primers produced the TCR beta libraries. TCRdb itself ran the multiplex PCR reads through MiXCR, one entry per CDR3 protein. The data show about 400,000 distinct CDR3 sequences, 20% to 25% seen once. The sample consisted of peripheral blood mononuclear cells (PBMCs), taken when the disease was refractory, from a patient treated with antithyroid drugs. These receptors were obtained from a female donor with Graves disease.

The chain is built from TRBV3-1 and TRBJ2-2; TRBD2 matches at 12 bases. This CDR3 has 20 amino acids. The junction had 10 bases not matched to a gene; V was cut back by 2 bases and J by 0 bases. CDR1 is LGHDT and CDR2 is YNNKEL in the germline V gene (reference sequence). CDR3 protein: CASSQYLAGGSIANTGELFF. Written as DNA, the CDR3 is TGTGCCAGCAGCCAATACCTAGCGGGAGGGTCTATCGCGAACACCGGGGAGCTGTTTTTT.

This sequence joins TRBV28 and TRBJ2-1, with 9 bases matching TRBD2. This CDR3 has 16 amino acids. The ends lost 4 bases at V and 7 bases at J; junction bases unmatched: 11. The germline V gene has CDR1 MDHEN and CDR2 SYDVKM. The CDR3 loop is CASSSGGTSSLNEQFF. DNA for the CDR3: TGTGCCAGCAGTTCGGGAGGGACTAGCAGTTTAAATGAGCAGTTCTTC.

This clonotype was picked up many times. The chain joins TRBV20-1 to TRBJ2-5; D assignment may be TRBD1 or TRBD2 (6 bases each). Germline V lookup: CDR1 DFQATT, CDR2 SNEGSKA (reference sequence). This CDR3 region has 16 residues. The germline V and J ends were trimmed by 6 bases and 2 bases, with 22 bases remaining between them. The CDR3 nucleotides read TGCAGTGCCGTTGAATCGGGGGCATGGGGGCAAGAGACCCAGTACTTC. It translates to CSAVESGAWGQETQYF.

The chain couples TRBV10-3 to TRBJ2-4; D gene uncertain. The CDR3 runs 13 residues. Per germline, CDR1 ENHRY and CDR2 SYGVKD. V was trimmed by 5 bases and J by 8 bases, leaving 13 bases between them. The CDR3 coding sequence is TGTGCCATCAGTACAGAAAAAGGAGACATTCAGTACTTC. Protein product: CAISTEKGDIQYF.

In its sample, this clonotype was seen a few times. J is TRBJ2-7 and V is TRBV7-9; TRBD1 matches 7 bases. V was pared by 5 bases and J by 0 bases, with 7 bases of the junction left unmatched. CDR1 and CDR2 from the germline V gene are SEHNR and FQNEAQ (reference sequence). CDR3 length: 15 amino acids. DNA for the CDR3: TGTGCCAGCAGCCCTGGGACAGCCTACTCCTACGAGCAGTACTTC. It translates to CASSPGTAYSYEQYF.

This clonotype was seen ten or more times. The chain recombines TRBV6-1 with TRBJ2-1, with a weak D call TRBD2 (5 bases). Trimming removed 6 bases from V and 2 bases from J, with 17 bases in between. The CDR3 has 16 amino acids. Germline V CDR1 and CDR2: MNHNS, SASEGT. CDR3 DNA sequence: TGTGCCAGCAGGCTGACTACTGGAGCGACCTACAATGAGCAGTTCTTC. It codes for CASRLTTGATYNEQFF.

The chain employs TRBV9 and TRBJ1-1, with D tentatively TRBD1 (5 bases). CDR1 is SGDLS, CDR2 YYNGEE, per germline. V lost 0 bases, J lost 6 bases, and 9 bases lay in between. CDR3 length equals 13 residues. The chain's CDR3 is CASSVAQGAEAFF. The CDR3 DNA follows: TGTGCCAGCAGCGTAGCTCAGGGCGCTGAAGCTTTCTTT.

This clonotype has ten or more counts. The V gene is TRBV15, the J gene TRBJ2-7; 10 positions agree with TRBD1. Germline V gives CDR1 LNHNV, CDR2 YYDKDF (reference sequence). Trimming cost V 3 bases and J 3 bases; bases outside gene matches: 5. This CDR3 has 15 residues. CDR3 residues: CATSSGTGAVYEQYF. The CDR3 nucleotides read TGTGCCACCAGCAGCGGGACAGGGGCTGTCTACGAGCAGTACTTC.

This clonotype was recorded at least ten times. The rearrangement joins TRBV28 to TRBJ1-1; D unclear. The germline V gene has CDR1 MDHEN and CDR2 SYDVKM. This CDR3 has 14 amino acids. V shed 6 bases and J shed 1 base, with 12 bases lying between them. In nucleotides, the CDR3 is TGTGCCAGCAGAGCCCCAGGAGCGAACACTGAAGCTTTCTTT. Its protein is CASRAPGANTEAFF.

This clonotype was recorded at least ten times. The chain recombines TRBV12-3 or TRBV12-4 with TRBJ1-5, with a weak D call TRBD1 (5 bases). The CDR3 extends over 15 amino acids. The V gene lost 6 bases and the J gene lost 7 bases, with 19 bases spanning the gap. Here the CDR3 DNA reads TGTGCCAGCAGCGAGGCGCTCAGGGTTCAACAGCCCCAGCATTTT. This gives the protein CASSEALRVQQPQHF.

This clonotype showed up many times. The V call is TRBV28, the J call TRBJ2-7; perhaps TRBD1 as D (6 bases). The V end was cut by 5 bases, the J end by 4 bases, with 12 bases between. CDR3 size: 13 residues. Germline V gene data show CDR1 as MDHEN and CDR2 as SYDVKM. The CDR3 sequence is CASSLGQIYEQYF. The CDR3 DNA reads TGTGCCAGCAGTCTCGGACAGATATACGAGCAGTACTTC. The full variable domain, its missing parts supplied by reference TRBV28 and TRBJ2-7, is DVKVTQSSRYLVKRTGEKVFLECVQDMDHENMFWYRQDPGLGLRLIYFSYDVKMKEKGDIPEGYSVSREKKERFSLILESASTNQTSMYLCASSLGQIYEQYFGPGTRLTVT.